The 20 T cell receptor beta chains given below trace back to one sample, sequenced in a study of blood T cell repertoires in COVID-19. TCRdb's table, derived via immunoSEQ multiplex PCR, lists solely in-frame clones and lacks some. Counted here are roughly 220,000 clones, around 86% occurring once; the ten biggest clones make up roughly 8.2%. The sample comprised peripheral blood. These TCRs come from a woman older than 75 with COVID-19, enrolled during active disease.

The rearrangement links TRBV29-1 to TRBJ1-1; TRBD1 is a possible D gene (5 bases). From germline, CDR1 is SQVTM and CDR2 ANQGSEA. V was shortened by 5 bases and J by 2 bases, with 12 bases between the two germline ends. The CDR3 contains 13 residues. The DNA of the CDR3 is TGCAGCGTTAAGAAGACAGTCAACACTGAAGCTTTCTTT. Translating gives CSVKKTVNTEAFF.

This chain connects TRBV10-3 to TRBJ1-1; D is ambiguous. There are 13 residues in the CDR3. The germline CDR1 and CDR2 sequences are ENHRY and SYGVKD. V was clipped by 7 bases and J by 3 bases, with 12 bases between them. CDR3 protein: CAIKRVEDTEAFF. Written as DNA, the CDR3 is TGTGCCATCAAGAGAGTGGAGGACACTGAAGCTTTCTTT.

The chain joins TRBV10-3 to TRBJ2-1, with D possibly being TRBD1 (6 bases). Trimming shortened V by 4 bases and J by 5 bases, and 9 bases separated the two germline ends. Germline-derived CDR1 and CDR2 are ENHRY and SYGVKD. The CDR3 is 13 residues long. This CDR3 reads CAISVDSNNEQFF. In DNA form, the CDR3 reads TGTGCCATCAGTGTGGACAGCAACAATGAGCAGTTCTTC.

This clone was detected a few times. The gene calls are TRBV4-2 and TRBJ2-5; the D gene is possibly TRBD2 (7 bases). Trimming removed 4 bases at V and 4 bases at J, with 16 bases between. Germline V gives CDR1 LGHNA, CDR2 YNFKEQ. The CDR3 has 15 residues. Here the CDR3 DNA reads TGTGCCAGCAGCCTCGGACAGAGGGAGGGAGAGACCCAGTACTTC. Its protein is CASSLGQREGETQYF.

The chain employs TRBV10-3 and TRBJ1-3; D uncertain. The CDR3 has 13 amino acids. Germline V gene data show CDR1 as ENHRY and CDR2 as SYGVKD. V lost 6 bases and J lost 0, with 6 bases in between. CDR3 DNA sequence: TGTGCCATCAGGCGGGACTCTGGAAACACCATATATTTT. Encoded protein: CAIRRDSGNTIYF.

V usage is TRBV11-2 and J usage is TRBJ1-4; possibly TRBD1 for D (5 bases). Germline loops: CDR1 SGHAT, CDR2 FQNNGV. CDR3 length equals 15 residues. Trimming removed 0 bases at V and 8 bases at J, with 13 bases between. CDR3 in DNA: TGTGCCAGCAGCTTAGACGGGACTGGGTTGGAAAAACTGTTTTTT. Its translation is CASSLDGTGLEKLFF.

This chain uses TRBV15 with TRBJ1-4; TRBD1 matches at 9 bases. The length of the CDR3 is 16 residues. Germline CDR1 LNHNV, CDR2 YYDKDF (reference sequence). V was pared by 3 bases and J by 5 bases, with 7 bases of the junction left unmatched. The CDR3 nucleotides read TGTGCCACCAGCAGCCCGGGACAGGGCCTAAATGAAAAACTGTTTTTT. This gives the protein CATSSPGQGLNEKLFF.

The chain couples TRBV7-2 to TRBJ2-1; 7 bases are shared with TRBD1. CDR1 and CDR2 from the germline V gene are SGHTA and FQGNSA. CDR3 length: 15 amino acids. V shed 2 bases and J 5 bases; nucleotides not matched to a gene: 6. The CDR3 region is CASSLTRTGDNEQFF. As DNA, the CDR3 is TGTGCCAGCAGCTTAACCCGGACAGGAGACAATGAGCAGTTCTTC.

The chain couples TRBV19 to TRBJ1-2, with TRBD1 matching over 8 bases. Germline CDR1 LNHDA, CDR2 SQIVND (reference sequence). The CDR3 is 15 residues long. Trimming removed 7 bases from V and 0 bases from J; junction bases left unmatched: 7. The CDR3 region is CASTDRGGTNYGYTF. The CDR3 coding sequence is TGTGCCAGTACCGACAGGGGAGGGACTAACTATGGCTACACCTTC.

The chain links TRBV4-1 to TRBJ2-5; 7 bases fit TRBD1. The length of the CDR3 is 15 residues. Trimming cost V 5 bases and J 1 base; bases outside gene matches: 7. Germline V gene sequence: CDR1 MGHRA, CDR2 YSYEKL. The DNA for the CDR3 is TGCGCCAGCAGCATAAGCAAGGGGGCCCAAGAGACCCAGTACTTC. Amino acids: CASSISKGAQETQYF.

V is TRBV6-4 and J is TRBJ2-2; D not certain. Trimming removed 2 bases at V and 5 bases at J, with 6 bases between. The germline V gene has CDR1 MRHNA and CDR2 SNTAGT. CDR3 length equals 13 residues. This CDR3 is CASSDPNTGELFF. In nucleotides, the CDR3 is TGTGCCAGCAGTGACCCCAATACCGGGGAGCTGTTTTTT.

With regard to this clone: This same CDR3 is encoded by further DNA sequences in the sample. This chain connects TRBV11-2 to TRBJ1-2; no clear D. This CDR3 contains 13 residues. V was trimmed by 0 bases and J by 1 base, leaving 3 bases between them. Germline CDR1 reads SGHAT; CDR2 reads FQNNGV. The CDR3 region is CASSLDRNYGYTF. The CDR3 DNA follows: TGTGCCAGCAGCTTAGATCGTAACTATGGCTACACCTTC.

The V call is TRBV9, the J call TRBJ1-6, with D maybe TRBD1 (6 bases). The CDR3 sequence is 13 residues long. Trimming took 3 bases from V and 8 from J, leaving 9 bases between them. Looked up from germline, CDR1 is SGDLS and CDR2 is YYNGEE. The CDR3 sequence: CASSARTDSPLHF. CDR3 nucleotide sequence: TGTGCCAGCAGCGCTAGGACAGATTCACCCCTCCACTTT.

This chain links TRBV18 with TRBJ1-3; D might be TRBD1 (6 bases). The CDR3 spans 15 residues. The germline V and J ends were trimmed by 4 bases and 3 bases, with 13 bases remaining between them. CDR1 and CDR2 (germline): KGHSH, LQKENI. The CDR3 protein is CASSRTEIGGNTIYF. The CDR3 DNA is TGTGCCAGCTCACGGACAGAAATTGGTGGAAACACCATATATTTT.

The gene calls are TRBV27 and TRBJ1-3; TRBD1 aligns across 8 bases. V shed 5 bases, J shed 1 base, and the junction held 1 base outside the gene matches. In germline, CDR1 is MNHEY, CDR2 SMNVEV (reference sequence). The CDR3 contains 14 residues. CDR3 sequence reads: CASSRTGSGNTIYF. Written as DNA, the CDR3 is TGTGCCAGCAGTAGGACAGGGTCTGGAAACACCATATATTTT.

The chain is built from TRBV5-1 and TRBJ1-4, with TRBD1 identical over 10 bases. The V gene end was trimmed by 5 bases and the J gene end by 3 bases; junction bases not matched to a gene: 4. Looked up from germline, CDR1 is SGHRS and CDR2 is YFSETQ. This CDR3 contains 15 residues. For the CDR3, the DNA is TGCGCCAGCAGACTTGGGACAGGGGCTAATGAAAAACTGTTTTTT. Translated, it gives CASRLGTGANEKLFF.

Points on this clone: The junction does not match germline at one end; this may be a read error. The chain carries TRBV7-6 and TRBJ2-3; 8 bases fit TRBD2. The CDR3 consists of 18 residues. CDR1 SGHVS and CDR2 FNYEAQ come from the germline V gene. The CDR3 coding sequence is TGTGCCGGCAGCCCCTCCGACGGGGGTAGCGGGGCCGTGGATACGCAGTATTTT. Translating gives CAGSPSDGGSGAVDTQYF.

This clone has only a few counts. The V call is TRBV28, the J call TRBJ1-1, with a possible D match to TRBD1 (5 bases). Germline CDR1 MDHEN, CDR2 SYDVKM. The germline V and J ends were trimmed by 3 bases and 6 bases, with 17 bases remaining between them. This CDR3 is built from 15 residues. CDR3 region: CASSFRALKKAEAFF. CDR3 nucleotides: TGTGCCAGCAGTTTCAGGGCACTTAAAAAGGCTGAAGCTTTCTTT.

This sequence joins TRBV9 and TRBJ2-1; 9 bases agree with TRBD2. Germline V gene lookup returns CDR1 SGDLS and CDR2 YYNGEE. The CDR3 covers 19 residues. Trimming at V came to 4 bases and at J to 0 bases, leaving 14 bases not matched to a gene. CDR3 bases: TGTGCCAGCAGCTTCCGCAGCAGCGGGGGGCCGAGCTCCTACAATGAGCAGTTCTTC. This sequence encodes CASSFRSSGGPSSYNEQFF.

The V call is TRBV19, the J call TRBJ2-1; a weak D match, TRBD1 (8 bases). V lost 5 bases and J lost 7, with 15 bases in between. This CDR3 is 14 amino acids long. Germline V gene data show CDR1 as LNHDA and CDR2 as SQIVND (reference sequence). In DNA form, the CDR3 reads TGTGCCAGTAGTGGCGGACAGGGAGGGAATGAGCAGTTCTTC. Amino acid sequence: CASSGGQGGNEQFF. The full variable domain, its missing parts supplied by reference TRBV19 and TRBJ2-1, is DGGITQSPKYLFRKEGQNVTLSCEQNLNHDAMYWYRQDPGQGLRLIYYSQIVNDFQKGDIAEGYSVSREKKESFPLTVTSAQKNPTAFYLCASSGGQGGNEQFFGPGTRLTVL.